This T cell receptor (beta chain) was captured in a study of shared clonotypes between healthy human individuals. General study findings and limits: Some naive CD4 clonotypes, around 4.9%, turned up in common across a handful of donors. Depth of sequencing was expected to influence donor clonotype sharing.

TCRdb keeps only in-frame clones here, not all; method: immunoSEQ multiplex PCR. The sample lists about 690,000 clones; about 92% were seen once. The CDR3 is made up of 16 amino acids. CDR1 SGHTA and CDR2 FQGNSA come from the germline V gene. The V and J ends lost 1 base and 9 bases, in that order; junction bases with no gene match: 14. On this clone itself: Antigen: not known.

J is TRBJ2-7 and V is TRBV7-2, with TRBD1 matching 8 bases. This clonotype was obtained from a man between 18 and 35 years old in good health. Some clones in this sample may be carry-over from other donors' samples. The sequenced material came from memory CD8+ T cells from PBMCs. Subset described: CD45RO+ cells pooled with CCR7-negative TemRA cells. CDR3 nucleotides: TGTGCCAGCAGCTTAGGGATCTTGGTGACAGGGGTGGGGCAGTACTTC. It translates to CASSLGILVTGVGQYF.